This T cell receptor beta chain appears in the sequencing data of a study of cytomegalovirus exposure and HLA in healthy donors. Study at large: Unique TCRs numbering roughly 85 million, obtained from HLA-typed donors, made up an early data release.

To note about this clone: Its antigen is undetermined.

CDR1 SGHNT and CDR2 YENEEA come from the germline V gene. Deletions cut 5 bases from V and 4 bases from J, with 12 bases between. The CDR3 loop spans 13 amino acids. General study findings and limits: The authors listed 150 to 200 TCR beta chains as cytomegalovirus-associated. Earlier findings revealed that most TCR beta V segments proved productive either about 87% or about 30% of the time. Researchers reported in a later analysis that common viral pathogens appeared linked to several top clusters.

PCR was performed using 60 Vbeta and 13 Jbeta primers. Some clones are missing from TCRdb's copy, which holds only in-frame ones; the method was immunoSEQ multiplex PCR. The sample yields under 200,000 clones, 65% to 85% seen once. The chain has TRBV11-3 and TRBJ2-7; D possibly corresponds to TRBD2 (5 bases). This receptor was taken from a male donor in good health and CMV-seropositive. The specimen sequenced was PBMCs. The CDR3 DNA reads TGTGCCAGCAGCGCTCGGACTCTTTACGAGCAGTACTTC. Protein sequence: CASSARTLYEQYF.